Described below is a single TCR beta chain sequence and its context. These data are taken from a study of shared clonotypes between healthy human individuals. Profiled with immunoSEQ multiplex PCR; TCRdb holds only in-frame clones, not every one. Of around 2,000,000 clones in the sample, about 95% were seen once. Naive CD8 cells lacked CD45RO, underwent positive selection for CCR7 and left out terminally differentiated effector memory CD45RA+ cells. The receptor comes from a young man in good health. Sequences were obtained from naive CD8+ T cells sorted from blood.

CDR3 sequence reads: CASSYGDIYEQYF. The CDR3 bases are TGTGCCAGCAGTTACGGCGATATTTACGAGCAGTACTTC. V and J are TRBV6-5 and TRBJ2-7; D gene uncertain. The V and J ends lost 2 bases and 4 bases respectively, with 9 bases between them. The CDR3 spans 13 residues. In germline, CDR1 is MNHEY, CDR2 SVGAGI.